This TCR beta chain was documented in a study of cytomegalovirus exposure and HLA in healthy donors. Of note for this clone: Antigen unknown.

After removal of 6 bases from V and 3 bases from J, the junction contained 10 bases not matched to a gene. The CDR3 covers 17 residues. CDR1 is MNHEY and CDR2 is SMNVEV in the germline V gene (reference sequence). General observations from the study: One variant, a missense change in DCLRE1C, was linked in a later analysis to TCR beta V- and J-gene trimming. V segments that were indistinguishable, TRBV6-2 and TRBV6-3 among them, were omitted from analysis. The CMV antigen specificity of a few CMV-associated chains was confirmed through in vitro analysis.

PCR used 60 Vbeta primers and 13 Jbeta primers. Generated by immunoSEQ multiplex PCR, the TCRdb table keeps only in-frame clones and is missing some. The sample has some 130,000 clones. The sequence was collected from a man between 18 and 35 years old in good health and CMV-seronegative. Sequenced input: PBMCs. The chain recombines TRBV27 with TRBJ2-7; TRBD2 matches at 14 bases. The CDR3 loop reads CASSPPPGTSGSYEQYF. In DNA, the CDR3 is TGTGCCAGCAGCCCCCCCCCGGGGACTAGCGGGAGCTACGAGCAGTACTTC.